A single sample gave rise to the 5 T cell receptor beta chains below, sequenced in a study of T cells after yellow fever vaccination. Each CDR3 protein gets one entry after TCRdb re-called the 5' RACE reads with MiXCR. This table holds about 320,000 distinct CDR3 sequences, approximately 4.3% found once. The sequencing used PBMCs, collected 15 days after the yellow fever booster vaccination. All receptors come from a man younger than 30 who received the YFV17D yellow fever vaccine.

Only a few counts were recorded for this clonotype. This chain joins TRBV7-8 and TRBJ2-6, with D possibly being TRBD2 (7 bases). This CDR3 has 17 residues. Germline CDR1 SGHVS, CDR2 FQNEAQ. Trimming took off 10 bases at V and 0 bases at J, with 19 bases between the two ends. The DNA of the CDR3 is TGTGCCACAGTGGGGGGGCGGACCCTCTCTGGGGCCAACGTCCTGACTTTC. Translating it yields CATVGGRTLSGANVLTF.

This clonotype was seen many times. The chain employs TRBV7-9 and TRBJ2-7, with D unclear. The CDR3 spans 12 residues. Germline V gives CDR1 SEHNR, CDR2 FQNEAQ (reference sequence). V was cut by 1 base and J by 6 bases, with 7 bases left in between. This CDR3 reads CASSLGSTEQYF. CDR3 nucleotide sequence: TGTGCCAGCAGCTTAGGGTCCACCGAGCAGTACTTC.

A few counts support this clonotype. CDR3 sequence (DNA): TGCGCCAGCAGTGATCCCGGCGGACGCCTGTTTTTT. Its translation is CASSDPGGRLFF. The chain has TRBV10-1 and TRBJ1-4, with no clear D. This CDR3 spans 12 amino acids. Germline values: CDR1 WNHNN, CDR2 SYGVQD (reference sequence). V lost 3 bases to trimming and J lost 14 bases, with 13 bases between them.

This clonotype appeared a few times. CDR3 loop: CASSFGAYNEQFF. The CDR3 nucleotides are TGTGCCAGCAGCTTCGGGGCCTACAATGAGCAGTTCTTC. The chain carries TRBV6-5 and TRBJ2-1; D is perhaps TRBD2 (5 bases). Germline CDR1 MNHEY, CDR2 SVGAGI. Trimming removed 6 bases at V and 2 bases at J, with 8 bases between. The CDR3 totals 13 residues.

This clonotype has a count of ten or more. The chain recombines TRBV7-6 with TRBJ2-7, with 8 bases identical to TRBD1. The CDR3 consists of 16 residues. Trimming took 5 bases from V and 6 from J; bases not matched to a gene: 15. Germline CDR1 reads SGHVS; CDR2 reads FNYEAQ. CDR3 coding DNA: TGTGCCAGCAGCCAGAGGCCGGGACTCCAGGGGGCCGAGCAGTACTTC. This gives the protein CASSQRPGLQGAEQYF.